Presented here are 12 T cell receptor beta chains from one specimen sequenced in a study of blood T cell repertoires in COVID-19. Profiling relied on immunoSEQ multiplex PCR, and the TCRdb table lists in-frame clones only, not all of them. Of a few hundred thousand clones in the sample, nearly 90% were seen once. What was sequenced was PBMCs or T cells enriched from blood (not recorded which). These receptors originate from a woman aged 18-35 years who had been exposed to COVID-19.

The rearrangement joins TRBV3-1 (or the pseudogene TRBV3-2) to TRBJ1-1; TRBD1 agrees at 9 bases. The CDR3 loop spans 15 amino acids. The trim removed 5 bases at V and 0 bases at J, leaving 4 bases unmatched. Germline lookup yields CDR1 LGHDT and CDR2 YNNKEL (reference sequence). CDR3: CASSSQGAMNTEAFF. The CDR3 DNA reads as TGTGCCAGCAGCTCACAGGGGGCTATGAACACTGAAGCTTTCTTT.

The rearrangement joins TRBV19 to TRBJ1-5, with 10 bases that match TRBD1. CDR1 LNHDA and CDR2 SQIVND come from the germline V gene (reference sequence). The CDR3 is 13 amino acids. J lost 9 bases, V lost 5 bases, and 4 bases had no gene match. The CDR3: CASSRTGGGPQHF. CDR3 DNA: TGTGCCAGTAGTCGGACAGGGGGTGGGCCCCAGCATTTT.

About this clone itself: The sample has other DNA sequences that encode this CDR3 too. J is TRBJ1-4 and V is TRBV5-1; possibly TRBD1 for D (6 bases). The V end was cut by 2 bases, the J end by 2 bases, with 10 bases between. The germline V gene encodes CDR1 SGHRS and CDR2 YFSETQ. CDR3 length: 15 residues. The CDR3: CASSLQGPTNEKLFF. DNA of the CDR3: TGCGCCAGCAGCTTACAGGGCCCCACTAATGAAAAACTGTTTTTT.

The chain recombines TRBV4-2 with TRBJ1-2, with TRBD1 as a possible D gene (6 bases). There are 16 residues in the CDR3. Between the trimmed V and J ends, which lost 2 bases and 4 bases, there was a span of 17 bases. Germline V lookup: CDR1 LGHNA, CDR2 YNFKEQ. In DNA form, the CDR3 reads TGTGCCAGCAGCCAACCTTCCGGCCCAGGGGTCTATGGCTACACCTTC. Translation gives CASSQPSGPGVYGYTF.

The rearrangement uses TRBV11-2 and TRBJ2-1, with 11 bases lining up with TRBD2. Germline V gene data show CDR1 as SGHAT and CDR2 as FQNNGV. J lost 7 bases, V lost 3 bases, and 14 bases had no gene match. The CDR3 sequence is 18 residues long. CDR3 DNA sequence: TGTGCCAGCAGCTTCCTTAGATCTACTAGCGGGAGTAAGAATGAGCAGTTCTTC. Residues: CASSFLRSTSGSKNEQFF.

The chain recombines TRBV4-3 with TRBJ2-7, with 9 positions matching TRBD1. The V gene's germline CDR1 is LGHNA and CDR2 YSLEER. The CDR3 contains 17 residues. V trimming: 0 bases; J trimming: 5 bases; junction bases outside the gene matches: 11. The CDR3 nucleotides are TGCGCCAGCAGCCAAGACACTCCGGGACAGGGTAGCGACGAGCAGTACTTC. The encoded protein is CASSQDTPGQGSDEQYF.

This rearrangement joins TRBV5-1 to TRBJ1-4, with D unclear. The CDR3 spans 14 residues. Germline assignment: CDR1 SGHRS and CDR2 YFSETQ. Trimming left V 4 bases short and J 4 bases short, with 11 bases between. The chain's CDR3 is CASSPGGDNEKLFF. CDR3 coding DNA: TGCGCCAGCAGCCCTGGCGGTGATAATGAAAAACTGTTTTTT.

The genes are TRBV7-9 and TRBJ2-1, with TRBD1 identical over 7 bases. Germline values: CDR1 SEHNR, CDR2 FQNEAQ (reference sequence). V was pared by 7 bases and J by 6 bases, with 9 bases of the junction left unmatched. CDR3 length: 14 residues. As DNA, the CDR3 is TGTGCCAGCATCGGACAGGCTGATGGCAATGAGCAGTTCTTC. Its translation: CASIGQADGNEQFF.

CDR3 DNA: TGTGCCAGCAGCGTAGGGGGGGTCAGCAATCAGCCCCAGCATTTT. Translation gives CASSVGGVSNQPQHF. This chain connects TRBV9 to TRBJ1-5; perhaps TRBD1 as D (5 bases). Trimming took 0 bases from V and 1 from J, leaving 8 bases between them. Germline CDR1 and CDR2: SGDLS and YYNGEE. This CDR3 comprises 15 residues.

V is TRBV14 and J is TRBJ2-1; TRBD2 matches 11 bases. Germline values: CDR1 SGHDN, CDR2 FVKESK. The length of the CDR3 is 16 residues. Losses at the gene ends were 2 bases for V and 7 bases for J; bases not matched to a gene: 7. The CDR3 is CASSQISGGAVNEQFF. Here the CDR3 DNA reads TGTGCCAGCAGCCAAATTAGCGGGGGGGCCGTGAATGAGCAGTTCTTC.

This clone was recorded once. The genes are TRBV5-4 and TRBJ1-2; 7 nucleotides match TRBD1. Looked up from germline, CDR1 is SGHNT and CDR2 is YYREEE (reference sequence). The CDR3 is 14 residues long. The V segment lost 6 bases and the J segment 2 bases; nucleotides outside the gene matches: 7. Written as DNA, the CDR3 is TGTGCCAGCAACACCGGGACAGAGAACTATGGCTACACCTTC. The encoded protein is CASNTGTENYGYTF.

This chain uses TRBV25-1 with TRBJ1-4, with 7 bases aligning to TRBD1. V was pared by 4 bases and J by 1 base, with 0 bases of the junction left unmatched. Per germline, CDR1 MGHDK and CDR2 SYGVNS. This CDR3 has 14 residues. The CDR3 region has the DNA TGTGCCAGCAGTGGACAGGGAACTAATGAAAAACTGTTTTTT. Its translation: CASSGQGTNEKLFF.